A selection of T cell receptor beta chains follows, all from one sample in a study of T cells after yellow fever vaccination. TCRdb itself ran the 5' RACE reads through MiXCR, one entry per CDR3 protein. The table includes about 110,000 distinct CDR3 sequences, 8.4% detected once. Sequenced here: CD8+ T cells sorted from PBMCs, sampled 45 days after the yellow fever booster vaccination. These receptors were taken from a man aged 25 to 45 who received the YFV17D yellow fever vaccine. Both conserved end residues are part of each CDR3.

V | CDR3
TRBV3-1 | CASSQGQNHEQFF
TRBV9 | CASSVADRTYEQYF
TRBV7-9 | CASSAGALGNQPQHF
TRBV7-9 | CASREDGTGGEQYF
TRBV20-1 | CSATSGEREATTNTGELFF
TRBV20-1 | CSARTLSSHNEQFF
TRBV5-1 | CASSLAGSIQRPNEQFF
TRBV29-1 | CSAGPGNEQFF
TRBV6-2/TRBV6-3 | CASSYSDFTDTQYF
TRBV20-1 | CSASAPGHSSYNEQFF
TRBV2 | CASSRLAGYNEQFF
TRBV9 | CASSVEQGMDTQYF
TRBV15 | CATLLMGEQFF
TRBV12-3/TRBV12-4 | CASTRLADYNEQFF
TRBV28 | CASSPGTAGEQYF
TRBV27 | CASSLAAYSNQPQHF
TRBV24-1 | CATSDQTGTDEQFF
TRBV20-1 | CSTRPDDLSSYNEQFF
TRBV6-2/TRBV6-3 | CASSQDRATQHF
TRBV2 | CASLGVPEQYF
TRBV7-2 | CASSLAPSKEQYF
TRBV23-1 | CASPNDRADTQYF
TRBV12-3/TRBV12-4 | CASSLLGVGLDEPQHF
TRBV20-1 | CSVAPASAQETQYF
TRBV5-1 | CASSLASSTDTQYF
TRBV6-1 | CASTAGTTYNEQFF
TRBV28 | CASSLAGFLYEQYF
TRBV5-6 | CASSPEGLSYNEQFF
TRBV6-5 | CASSYSPGRLKANTGELFF
TRBV10-2 | CASSELTSGSAKGEQFF
TRBV5-6 | CASSQPGRAGEQYF
TRBV4-2 | CASSPMSPRSGLAGGVTGELFF
TRBV29-1 | CSVAREFLDTQYF
TRBV28 | CASRRASEQETQYF
TRBV6-5 | CASSYSIDNEQFF
TRBV6-2/TRBV6-3 | CASSYERSGHSNQPQHF
TRBV20-1 | CSAFSGTYEQYF
TRBV4-3 | CASSQEGVGGYNSPLHF
TRBV4-3 | CASSPTWADQETQYF
TRBV7-2 | CASSLAGIAVSYEQYF
TRBV4-2 | CASSQGTYSYNEQFF
TRBV12-3/TRBV12-4 | CASSFLASYQETQYF
TRBV3-1 | CASSQAGLAYEQYF
TRBV5-1 | CASSWTSGSRTYEQYF
TRBV20-1 | CSASPNNYGYTF
TRBV12-3/TRBV12-4 | CASSLGPLPAGEKLFF
TRBV7-9 | CASSSGGSGRETQYF